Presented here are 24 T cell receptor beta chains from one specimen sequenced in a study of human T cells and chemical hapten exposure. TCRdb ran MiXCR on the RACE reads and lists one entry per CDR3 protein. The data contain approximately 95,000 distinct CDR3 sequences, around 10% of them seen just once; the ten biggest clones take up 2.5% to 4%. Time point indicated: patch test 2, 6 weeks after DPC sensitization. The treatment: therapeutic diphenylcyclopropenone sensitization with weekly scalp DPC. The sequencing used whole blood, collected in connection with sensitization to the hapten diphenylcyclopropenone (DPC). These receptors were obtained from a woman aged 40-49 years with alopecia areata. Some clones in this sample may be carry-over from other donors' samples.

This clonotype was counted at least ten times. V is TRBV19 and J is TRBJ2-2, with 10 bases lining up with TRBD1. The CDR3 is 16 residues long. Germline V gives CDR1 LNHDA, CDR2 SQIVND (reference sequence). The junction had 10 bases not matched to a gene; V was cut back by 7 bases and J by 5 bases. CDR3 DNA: TGTGCCAGTACCCCCCACCGGACAGGGGGAACCGGGGAGCTGTTTTTT. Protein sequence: CASTPHRTGGTGELFF.

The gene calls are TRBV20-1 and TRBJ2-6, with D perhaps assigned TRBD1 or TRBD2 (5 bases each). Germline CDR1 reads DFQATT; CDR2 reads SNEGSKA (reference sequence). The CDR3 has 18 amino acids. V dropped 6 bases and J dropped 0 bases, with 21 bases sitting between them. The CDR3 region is CSAPEGRQSLSGANVLTF. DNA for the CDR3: TGCAGTGCCCCGGAAGGGAGACAGAGCCTCTCTGGGGCCAACGTCCTGACTTTC.

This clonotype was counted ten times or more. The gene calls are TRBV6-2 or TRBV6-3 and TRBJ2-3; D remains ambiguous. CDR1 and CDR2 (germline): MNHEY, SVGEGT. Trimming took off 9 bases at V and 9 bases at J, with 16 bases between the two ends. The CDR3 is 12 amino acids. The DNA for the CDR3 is TGTGCCAGTAGTAGGACGGAGTGGACGCAGTATTTT. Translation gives CASSRTEWTQYF.

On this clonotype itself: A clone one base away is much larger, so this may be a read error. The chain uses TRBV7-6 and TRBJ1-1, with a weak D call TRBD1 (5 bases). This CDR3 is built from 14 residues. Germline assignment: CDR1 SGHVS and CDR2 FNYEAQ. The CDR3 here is CASSLAQGYTEAFF. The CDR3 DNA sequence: TGTGCCAGCAGCTTAGCCCAGGGATACACTGAAGCCTTCTTT.

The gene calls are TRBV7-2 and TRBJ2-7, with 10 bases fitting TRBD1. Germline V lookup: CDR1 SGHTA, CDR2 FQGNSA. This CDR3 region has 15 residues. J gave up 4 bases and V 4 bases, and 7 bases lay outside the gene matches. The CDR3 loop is CASSSAGTGVYEQYF. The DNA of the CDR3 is TGTGCCAGCAGCTCAGCCGGGACAGGGGTTTACGAGCAGTACTTC.

CDR3 protein: CSARGTPAGQGHQPQHF. The CDR3 region has the DNA TGCAGTGCTAGAGGAACTCCGGCAGGACAGGGACATCAGCCCCAGCATTTT. The V and J genes are TRBV20-1 and TRBJ1-5, with 8 positions matching TRBD1. This CDR3 comprises 17 residues. Germline CDR1 DFQATT, CDR2 SNEGSKA (reference sequence). J gave up 5 bases and V 1 base, and 13 bases lay outside the gene matches.

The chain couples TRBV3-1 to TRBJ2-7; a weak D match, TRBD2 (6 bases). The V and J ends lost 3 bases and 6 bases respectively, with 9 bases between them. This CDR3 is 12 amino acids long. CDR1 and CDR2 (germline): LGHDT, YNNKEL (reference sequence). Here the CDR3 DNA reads TGTGCCAGCAGCCACGCTAGCGCCGAGCAGTACTTC. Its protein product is CASSHASAEQYF.

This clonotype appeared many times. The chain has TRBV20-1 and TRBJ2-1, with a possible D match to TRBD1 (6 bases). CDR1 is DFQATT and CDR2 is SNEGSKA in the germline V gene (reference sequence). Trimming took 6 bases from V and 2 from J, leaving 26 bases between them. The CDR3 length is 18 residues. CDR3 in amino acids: CSAKTGTRGRITYNEQFF. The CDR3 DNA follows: TGCAGTGCCAAGACCGGGACAAGGGGACGAATTACCTACAATGAGCAGTTCTTC.

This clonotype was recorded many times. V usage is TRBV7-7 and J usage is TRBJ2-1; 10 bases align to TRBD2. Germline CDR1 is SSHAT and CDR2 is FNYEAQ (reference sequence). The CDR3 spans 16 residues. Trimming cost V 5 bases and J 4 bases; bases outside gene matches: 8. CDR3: CASSPVGLAEYNEQFF. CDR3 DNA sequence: TGTGCCAGCAGCCCCGTCGGACTAGCGGAATACAATGAGCAGTTCTTC. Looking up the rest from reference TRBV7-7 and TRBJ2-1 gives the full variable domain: GAGVSQSPRYKVTKRGQDVTLRCDPISSHATLYWYQQALGQGPEFLTYFNYEAQPDKSGLPSDRFSAERPEGSISTLTIQRTEQRDSAMYRCASSPVGLAEYNEQFFGPGTRLTVL.

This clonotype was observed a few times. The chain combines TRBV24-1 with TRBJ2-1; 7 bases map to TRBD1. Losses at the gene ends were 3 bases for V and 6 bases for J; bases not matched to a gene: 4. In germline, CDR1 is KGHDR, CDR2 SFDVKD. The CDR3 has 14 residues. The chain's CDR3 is CATSDTGTVNEQFF. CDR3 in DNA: TGTGCCACCAGTGATACCGGGACAGTCAATGAGCAGTTCTTC.

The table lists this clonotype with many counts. The CDR3 DNA is TGCGGCGCGAGGGGCGGACTCTCCTACGAGCAGTACTTC. This codes for CGARGGLSYEQYF. This chain links TRBV29-1 with TRBJ2-7, with D possibly being TRBD1 or TRBD2 (5 bases each). This CDR3 has 13 residues. CDR1 is SQVTM, CDR2 ANQGSEA, per germline.

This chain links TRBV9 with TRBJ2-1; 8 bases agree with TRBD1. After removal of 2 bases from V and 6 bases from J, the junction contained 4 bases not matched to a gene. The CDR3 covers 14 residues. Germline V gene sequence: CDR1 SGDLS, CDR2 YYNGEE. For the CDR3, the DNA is TGTGCCAGCAGCGTGGTAACAGGGGGCAATGAGCAGTTCTTC. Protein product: CASSVVTGGNEQFF.

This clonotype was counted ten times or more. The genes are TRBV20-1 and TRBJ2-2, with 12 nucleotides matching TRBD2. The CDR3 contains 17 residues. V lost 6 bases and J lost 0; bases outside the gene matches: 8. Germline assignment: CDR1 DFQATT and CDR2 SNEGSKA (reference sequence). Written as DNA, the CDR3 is TGCAGTGCGTTACTAGCGGGAGGCCGCGCGAACACCGGGGAGCTGTTTTTT. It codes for CSALLAGGRANTGELFF.

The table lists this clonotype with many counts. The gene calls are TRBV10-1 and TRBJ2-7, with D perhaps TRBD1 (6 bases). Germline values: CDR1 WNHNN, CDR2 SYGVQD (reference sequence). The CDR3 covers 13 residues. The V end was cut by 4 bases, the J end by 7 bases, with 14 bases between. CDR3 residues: CASSGTVSREQYF. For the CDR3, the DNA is TGCGCCAGCAGTGGGACAGTGTCGAGGGAGCAGTACTTC.

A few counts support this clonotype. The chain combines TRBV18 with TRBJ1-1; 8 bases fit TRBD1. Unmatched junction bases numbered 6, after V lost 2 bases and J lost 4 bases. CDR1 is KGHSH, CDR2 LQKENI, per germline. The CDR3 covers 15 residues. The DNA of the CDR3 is TGTGCCAGCTCACCAGGGAGACAGGGGAGCACTGAAGCTTTCTTT. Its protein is CASSPGRQGSTEAFF.

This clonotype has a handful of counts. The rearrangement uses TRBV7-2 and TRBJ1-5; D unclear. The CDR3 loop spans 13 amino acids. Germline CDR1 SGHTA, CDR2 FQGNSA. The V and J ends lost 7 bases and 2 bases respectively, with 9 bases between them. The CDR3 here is CASTVSGNQPQHF. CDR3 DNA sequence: TGTGCCAGCACCGTATCGGGCAATCAGCCCCAGCATTTT.

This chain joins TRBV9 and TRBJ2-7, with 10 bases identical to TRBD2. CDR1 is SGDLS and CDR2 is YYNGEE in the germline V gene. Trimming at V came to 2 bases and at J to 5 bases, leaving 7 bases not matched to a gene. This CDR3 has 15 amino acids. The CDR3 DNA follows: TGTGCCAGCAGCGTTTCTAGCGGGAGCTTCGACGAGCAGTACTTC. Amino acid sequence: CASSVSSGSFDEQYF.

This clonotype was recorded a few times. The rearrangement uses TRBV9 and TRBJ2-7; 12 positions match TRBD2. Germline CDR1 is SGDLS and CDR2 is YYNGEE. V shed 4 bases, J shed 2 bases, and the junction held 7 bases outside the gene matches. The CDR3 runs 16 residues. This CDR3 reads CASSTHGLAGPYEQYF. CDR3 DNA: TGTGCCAGCAGCACCCACGGACTAGCGGGGCCCTACGAGCAGTACTTC.

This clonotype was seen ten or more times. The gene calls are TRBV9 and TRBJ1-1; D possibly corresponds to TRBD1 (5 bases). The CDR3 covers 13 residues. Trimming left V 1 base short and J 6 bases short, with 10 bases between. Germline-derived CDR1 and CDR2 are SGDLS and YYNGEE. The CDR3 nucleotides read TGTGCCAGCAGCGTATCCCCGGGGCCTGAAGCTTTCTTT. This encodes CASSVSPGPEAFF.

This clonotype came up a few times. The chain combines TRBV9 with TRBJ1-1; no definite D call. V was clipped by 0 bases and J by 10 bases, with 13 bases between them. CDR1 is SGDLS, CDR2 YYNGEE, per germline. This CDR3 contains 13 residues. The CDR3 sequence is CASSVAWGLRAFF. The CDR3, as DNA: TGTGCCAGCAGCGTAGCTTGGGGTTTACGAGCTTTCTTT. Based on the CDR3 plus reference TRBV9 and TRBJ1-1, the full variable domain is DSGVTQTPKHLITATGQRVTLRCSPRSGDLSVYWYQQSLDQGLQFLIQYYNGEERAKGNILERFSAQQFPDLHSELNLSSLELGDSALYFCASSVAWGLRAFFGQGTRLTVV.

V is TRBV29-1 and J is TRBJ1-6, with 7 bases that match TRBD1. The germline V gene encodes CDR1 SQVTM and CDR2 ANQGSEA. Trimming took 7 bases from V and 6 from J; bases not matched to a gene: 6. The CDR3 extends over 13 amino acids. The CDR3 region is CSAAGTVNSPLHF. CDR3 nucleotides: TGCAGCGCAGCCGGGACAGTTAATTCACCCCTCCACTTT.

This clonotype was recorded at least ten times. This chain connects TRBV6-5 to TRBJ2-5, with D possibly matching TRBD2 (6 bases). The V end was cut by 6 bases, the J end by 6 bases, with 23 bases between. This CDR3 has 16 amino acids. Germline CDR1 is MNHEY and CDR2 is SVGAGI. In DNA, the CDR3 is TGTGCCAGCAGCCTAACCCTTAGCGGACGGGGGAAGACCCAGTACTTC. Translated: CASSLTLSGRGKTQYF.

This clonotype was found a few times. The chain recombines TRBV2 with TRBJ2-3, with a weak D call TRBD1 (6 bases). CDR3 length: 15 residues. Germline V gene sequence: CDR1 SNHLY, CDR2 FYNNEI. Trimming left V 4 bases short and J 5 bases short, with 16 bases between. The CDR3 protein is CASSVGGIRGDTQYF. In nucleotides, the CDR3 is TGTGCCAGCAGTGTGGGTGGGATCAGGGGAGATACGCAGTATTTT.

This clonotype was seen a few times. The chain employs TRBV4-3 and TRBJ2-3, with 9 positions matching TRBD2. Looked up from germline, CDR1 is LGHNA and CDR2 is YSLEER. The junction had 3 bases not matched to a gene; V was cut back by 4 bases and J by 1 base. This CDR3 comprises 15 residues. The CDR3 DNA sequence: TGCGCCAGCAGCCCGGGACTAGCTCGCACAGATACGCAGTATTTT. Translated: CASSPGLARTDTQYF.